This T cell receptor beta chain appears in the sequencing data of a study of T-cell reconstitution after alpha-beta-depleted transplantation in children. Notes on the study in general: Among T cells one year after transplant, newly produced cells accounted for most counts and diversity. Expanded graft clones numbering several hundred reportedly gave rise to alpha-beta T cells about two months after transplant. The high TCRbeta diversity at day 60 in some patients came from surviving recipient T cells and thymic progenitors.

This clonotype was found a few times. Its antigen remains unknown. Losses at the gene ends were 3 bases for V and 1 base for J; bases not matched to a gene: 7. Germline lookup yields CDR1 SGHRS and CDR2 YFSETQ. The length of the CDR3 is 16 residues. As it was prepared, the TCRbeta library received unique molecular identifiers. TCRdb used MiXCR to reprocess the PCR reads, holding one entry per CDR3 protein. The sample gives approximately 650,000 distinct CDR3 sequences, around 13% of which show up once; 0.79% is in the top ten. The sample consisted of PBMCs, taken before TCRalphabeta/CD19-depleted stem cell transplant. The sequence came from a girl aged 2-10 years with congenital amegakaryocytic thrombocytopenia, due to receive a stem cell transplant. The V and J genes are TRBV5-1 and TRBJ2-7; 10 bases line up with TRBD1. CDR3 amino acids: CASSYLPGQGSYEQYF. As DNA, the CDR3 is TGCGCCAGCAGCTACTTACCGGGACAGGGGTCCTACGAGCAGTACTTC.